The T cell receptor beta chain described here comes from a study of response to subunit inactivated influenza vaccine (dated 2018 in TCRdb). Study-wide context: To follow how T cells responded to a trivalent subunit inactivated influenza vaccine, the researchers relied on deep quantitative profiling of the T cell receptor repertoire.

This clonotype has at least ten counts. Its binding antigen is unknown. No much larger clone is present one base from it, and per-base qualities are unavailable. Receptor libraries were prepared by RT-PCR. The sequencer was an Illumina HiSeq 2500. TCRdb reanalyzed the raw reads on its own, using fastp at Q25 for trimming and MiXCR for clone calling, and kept in-frame beta chains. Entries that share a CDR3 protein sequence are merged under the most common genes and DNA. The sample table shows approximately 170,000 distinct CDR3 sequences, and approximately 12% are seen once. The top ten constitute around 32% of the sample. The CDR3 sequence holds 15 residues, the cysteine and phenylalanine included. Only the CDR3 region is kept as DNA, spanning 45 bases read in frame from base 1. V is reduced by 7 bases and J by 1 base, leaving a spacing of 15 bases between them. Summary of the overall study and its limitations: The authors proposed that each seasonal influenza vaccination may bring in only a limited number of new T cells.

These records were also assigned to another study, of T cells expressing NK-cell markers. The second investigation adds: TCR beta cDNA libraries were made by 5'RACE template switching that added a universal primer site and unique molecular identifiers. Three sorted T-cell subsets (CD3+CD56+NKG2C+, CD3+CD56+NKG2C- and CD3+CD56-NKG2C+) from eight donors had their TCR beta-chain repertoires profiled. Of the eight sequenced donors, seven were found to be HCMV-seropositive and one was found to be HCMV-seronegative. In several experiments an anti-gammadeltaTCR antibody was added to restrict sorting to alphabetaTCR-expressing T cells. In more than five donors, the dominant CD3+CD56+NKG2C+ clonotypes ranked among the top 10 CD8+ clonotypes, making up roughly 1.0-7.0% of CD8+ T cells. Those dominant clonotypes were again the most abundant among CD3+CD56-NKG2C+ cells in several donors, at roughly 28.3-65%. It remained unclear whether the expanded NKG2C-expressing T cell clones were specific for HCMV antigens. All eight donors whose samples were sequenced were randomly selected healthy volunteers, three of them men and five women. HCMV serostatus was determined by detecting HCMV-specific IgG in serum with a commercial ELISA kit. Ficoll density gradient centrifugation was used to isolate peripheral blood mononuclear cells from blood. Using Miltenyi isolation kits, CD4+ and CD8+ T cells were isolated from PBMC through magnetic immunoseparation. Priming for cDNA synthesis came from the TCR beta constant segment, and two successive PCR amplification steps followed. Libraries were sequenced as 2 x 150 bp reads on Illumina HiSeq 2000/2500, MiSeq or NextSeq. MIGEC handled demultiplexing of the reads and grouping by UMI, while MiTCR was used to assemble and quantify clonotypes. To exclude erroneous sequences, only TCR cDNA sequences supported by at least two reads were retained. Downstream repertoire analysis used the tcR package, and clonotypes were matched across fractions by CDR3 nucleotide sequence plus V segment. Antigen specificity was annotated against VDJdb with VDJmatch, allowing one amino acid substitution in CDR3.

Rearrangement joined TRBV12-3 or TRBV12-4 to TRBJ2-3, with TRBD2 perhaps the D gene, on 6 matching bases. Source: CD8+ T cells sorted from PBMCs, taken less than 13 days after vaccination. The clonotype was recovered from a middle-aged man who received an inactivated influenza vaccine. Donor details come from another sample of the same person, matched by shared clones. The nucleotide sequence is TGTGCCAGCACCTTAGGCCCGGGGGGCACAGATACGCAGTATTTT. Its amino acids are CASTLGPGGTDTQYF.